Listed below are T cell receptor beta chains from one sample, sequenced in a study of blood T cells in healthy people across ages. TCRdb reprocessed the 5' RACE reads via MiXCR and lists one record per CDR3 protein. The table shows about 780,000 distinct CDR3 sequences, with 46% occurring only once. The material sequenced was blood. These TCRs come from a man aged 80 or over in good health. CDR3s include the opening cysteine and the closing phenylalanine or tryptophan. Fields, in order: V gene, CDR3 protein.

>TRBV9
CASSTPGGSGLTDTQYF
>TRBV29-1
CSVDNRGNTEAFF
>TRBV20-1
CSARGGRGYGQPQHF
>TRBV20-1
CSARDVRYEQYF
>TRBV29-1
CSVGTSGNLEQYF
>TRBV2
CASKPGLAGVGSRETQYF
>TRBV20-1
CSARQGLEQPQHF
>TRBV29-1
CSVERTQGTSALSTDTQYF
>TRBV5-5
CASSLGVGQGEETQYF
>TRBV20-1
CSALEGIYNEQFF
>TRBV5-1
CASSLDLGPYEQYF
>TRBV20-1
CSARGSALAGGVFF
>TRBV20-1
CSASRGGRVYEQYF
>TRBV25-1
CASSETGGYYGYTF
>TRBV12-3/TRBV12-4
CASSLAGPLYEQYF
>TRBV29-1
CSVVGGRGDIQYF
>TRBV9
CASSLDPGAQNIQYF
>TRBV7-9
CASSFFAGKRDRGGDEQYF
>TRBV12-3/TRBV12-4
CASSFTAIEQYF
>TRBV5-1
CASSSTGDNSPLHF
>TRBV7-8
CASSPGLREGEQFF
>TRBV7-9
CASIRGRSADTQYF
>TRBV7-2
CASSTLTGNYGYTF
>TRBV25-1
CARSRAGNEQFF
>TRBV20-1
CSASEAASGANVLTF
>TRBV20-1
CSARVGRATFRKETQYF
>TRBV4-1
CASSQGLTGGETQYF
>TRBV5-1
CTSSLVPAGGGTDTQYF
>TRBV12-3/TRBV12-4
CASSSPGGNYGYTF
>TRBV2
CASRVGGRETQYF
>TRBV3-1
CASSQRTGRSDTQYF
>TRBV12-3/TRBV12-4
CVSSAETSGRADMEYF
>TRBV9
CASSVLEGGYTEAFF
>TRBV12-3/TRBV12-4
CASMARVGGEKLFF
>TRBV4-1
CASSLHQGTNEQYF
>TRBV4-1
CASSQDRTTNYGYTF
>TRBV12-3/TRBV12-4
CASSFLGDGTEAFF
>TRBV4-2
CASSQPQIYNSPLHF
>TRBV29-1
CSVVVADTQYF
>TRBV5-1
CASSLAPSGNYNEQFF
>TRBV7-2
CASSFSGAVAYEQYF
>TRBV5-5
CASSLSYSSAHEQYF
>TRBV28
CASSPTGLGSYEQYF
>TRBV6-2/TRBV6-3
CASSYDLTSGRALELYEQYF
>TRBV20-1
CSARRGGRYEQYF
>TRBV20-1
CSARAGRDTQYF
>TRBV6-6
CASSYKTSGYNEQFF